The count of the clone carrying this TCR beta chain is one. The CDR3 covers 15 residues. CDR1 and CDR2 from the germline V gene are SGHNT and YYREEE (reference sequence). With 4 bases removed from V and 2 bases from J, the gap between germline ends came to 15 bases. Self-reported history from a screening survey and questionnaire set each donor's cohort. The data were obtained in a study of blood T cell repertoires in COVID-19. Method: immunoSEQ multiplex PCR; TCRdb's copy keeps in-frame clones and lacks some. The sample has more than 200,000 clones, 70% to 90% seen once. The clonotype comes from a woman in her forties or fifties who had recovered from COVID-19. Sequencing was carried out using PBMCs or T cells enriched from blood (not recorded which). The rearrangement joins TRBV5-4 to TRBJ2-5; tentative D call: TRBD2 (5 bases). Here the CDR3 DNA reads TGTGCCAGCAGCCCCAAGCCGGGAACTCAAGAGACCCAGTACTTC. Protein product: CASSPKPGTQETQYF.